The entry below gives a single T cell receptor (beta chain) sequence along with its context. The entry originates in a study of T cells expressing NK-cell markers. Study-wide context: The eight sequenced donors comprised seven who were HCMV-seropositive and one who was seronegative.

Reanalyzing the 5' RACE reads, TCRdb keeps one entry per CDR3 protein, without DNA. This table lists roughly 430,000 distinct CDR3 sequences. The clonotype comes from a woman aged 18-70 years in good health. The source material was blood T cells: a sorted CD56 or NKG2C T cell subset, CD4+ or CD8+ T cells, or bulk PBMC T cells (not recorded which).

The chain's CDR3 is CASSGVGTGELFF. This rearrangement joins TRBV7-2 to TRBJ2-2. Germline V CDR1 and CDR2: SGHTA, FQGNSA. This CDR3 comprises 13 residues.